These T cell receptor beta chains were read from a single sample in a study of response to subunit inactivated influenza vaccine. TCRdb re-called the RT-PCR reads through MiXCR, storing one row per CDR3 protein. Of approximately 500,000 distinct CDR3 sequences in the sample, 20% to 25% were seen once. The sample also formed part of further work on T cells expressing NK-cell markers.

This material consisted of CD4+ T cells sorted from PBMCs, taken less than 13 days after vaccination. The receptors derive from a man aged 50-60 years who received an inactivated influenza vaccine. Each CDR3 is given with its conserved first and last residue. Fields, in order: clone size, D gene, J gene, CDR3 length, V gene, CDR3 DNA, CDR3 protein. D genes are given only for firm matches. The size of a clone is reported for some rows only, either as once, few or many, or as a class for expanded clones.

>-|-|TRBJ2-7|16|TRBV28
TGTGCCAGCAGTTTTGAATGGGGGGCGAGCTCCTACGAGCAGTACTTC
CASSFEWGASSYEQYF
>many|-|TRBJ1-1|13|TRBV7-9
TGTGCCAGCAGCTTTCAGGGGAACACTGAAGCTTTCTTT
CASSFQGNTEAFF
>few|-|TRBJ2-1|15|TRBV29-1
TGCAGCGTTGAAGGGCTAGCGAAGAGTTTTAATGAGCAGTTCTTC
CSVEGLAKSFNEQFF
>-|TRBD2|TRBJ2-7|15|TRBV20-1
TGCAGTGCTAGTGTAGGACTAGCAGTTTCCTACGAGCAGTACTTC
CSASVGLAVSYEQYF
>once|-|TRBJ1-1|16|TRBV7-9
TGTGCCAGCAGCTTAATACTCCTCCGGAGGACCACTGAAGCTTTCTTT
CASSLILLRRTTEAFF
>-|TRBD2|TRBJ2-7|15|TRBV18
TGTGCCAGCTCACGTTCGACTAGCGGGGGTTACGAGCAGTACTTC
CASSRSTSGGYEQYF
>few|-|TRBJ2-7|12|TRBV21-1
TGTGCCAGCAGACCGAGGGACCACGAGCAGTACTTC
CASRPRDHEQYF
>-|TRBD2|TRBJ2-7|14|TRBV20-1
TGCAGTGCTAGAGAAGTAGCGGGGGTCTACGAGCAGTACTTC
CSAREVAGVYEQYF
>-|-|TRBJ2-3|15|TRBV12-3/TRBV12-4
TGTGCCAGCCGCCTTCGGGGAGGCGGCACAGATACGCAGTATTTT
CASRLRGGGTDTQYF
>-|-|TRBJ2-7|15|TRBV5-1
TGCGCCAGCAGCTTGATCCAGTTGGGACCCTACGAGCAGTACTTC
CASSLIQLGPYEQYF
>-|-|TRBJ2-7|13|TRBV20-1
TGCAGTGCTAGAGTACCGGGAACCTACGAGCAGTACTTC
CSARVPGTYEQYF
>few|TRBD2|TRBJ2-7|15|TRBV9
TGTGCCAGCAGCGTAGAAGGACTAGCGGGAGTCGAGCAGTACTTC
CASSVEGLAGVEQYF
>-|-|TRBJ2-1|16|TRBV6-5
TGTGCCAGCAGTTACTCAGGACAGGGAGGGGACAATGAGCAGTTCTTC
CASSYSGQGGDNEQFF
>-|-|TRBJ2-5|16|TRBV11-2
TGTGCCAGCAGCTTCGTGACAGGTGCCTTGGGAGAGACCCAGTACTTC
CASSFVTGALGETQYF
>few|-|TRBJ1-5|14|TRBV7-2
TGTGCCAGCAGCTCCCGGGCAGGAACCCAGCCCCAGCATTTT
CASSSRAGTQPQHF
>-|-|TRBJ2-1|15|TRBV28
TGTGCCAGCAGTCTCCCCTCCAGGGTAAGGAATGAGCAGTTCTTC
CASSLPSRVRNEQFF
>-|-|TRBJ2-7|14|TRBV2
TGTGCCAGCAGTGGCGGAGGACGGGAATACGAGCAGTACTTC
CASSGGGREYEQYF
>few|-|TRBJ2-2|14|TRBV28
TGTGCCATCGAGAGGTCAGGGGTGGCCGGGGAGCTGTTTTTT
CAIERSGVAGELFF
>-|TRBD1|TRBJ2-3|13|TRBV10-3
TGTGCCATCAGTGGTCGACAGGGAGATACGCAGTATTTT
CAISGRQGDTQYF
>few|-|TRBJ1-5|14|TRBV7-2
TGTGCCAGCAGCCCGGACGGAAGCAATCAGCCCCAGCATTTT
CASSPDGSNQPQHF
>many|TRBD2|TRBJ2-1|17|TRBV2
TGTGCCAGCAGTGATGGCCAAGGGACTAGAAACGACAATGAGCAGTTCTTC
CASSDGQGTRNDNEQFF
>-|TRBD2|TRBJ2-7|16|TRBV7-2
TGTGCCAGCAGCGCACTAGCGGGAGGGCCGGGCTACGAGCAGTACTTC
CASSALAGGPGYEQYF
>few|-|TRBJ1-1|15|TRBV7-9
TGTGCCAGCAGCTTAGGTAGTGCGATGAACACTGAAGCTTTCTTT
CASSLGSAMNTEAFF
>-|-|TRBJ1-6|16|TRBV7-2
TGTGCCAGCAGCTTAATAGGACAGTCTGATAATTCACCCCTCCACTTT
CASSLIGQSDNSPLHF
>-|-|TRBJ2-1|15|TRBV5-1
TGCGCCAGCAGCTTGGCCGAGGTCCGTTACAATGAGCAGTTCTTC
CASSLAEVRYNEQFF